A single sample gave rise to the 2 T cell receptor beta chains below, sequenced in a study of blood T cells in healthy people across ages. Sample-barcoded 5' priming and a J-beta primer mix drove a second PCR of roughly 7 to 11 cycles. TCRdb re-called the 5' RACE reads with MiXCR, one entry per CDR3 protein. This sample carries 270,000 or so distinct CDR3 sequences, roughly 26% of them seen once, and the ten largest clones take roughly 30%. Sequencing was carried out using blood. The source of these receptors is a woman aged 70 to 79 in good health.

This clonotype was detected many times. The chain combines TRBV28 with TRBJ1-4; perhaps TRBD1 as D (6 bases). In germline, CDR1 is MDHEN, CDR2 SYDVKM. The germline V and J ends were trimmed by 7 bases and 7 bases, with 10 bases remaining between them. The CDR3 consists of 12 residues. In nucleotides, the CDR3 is TGTGCCAGCAATGGGGGCGGTGAAAAACTGTTTTTT. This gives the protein CASNGGGEKLFF.

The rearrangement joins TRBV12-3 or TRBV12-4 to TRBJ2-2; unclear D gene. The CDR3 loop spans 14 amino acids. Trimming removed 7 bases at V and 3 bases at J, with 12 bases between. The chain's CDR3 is CASNLDGYTGELFF. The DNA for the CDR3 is TGTGCCAGCAACCTGGACGGATACACCGGGGAGCTGTTTTTT.